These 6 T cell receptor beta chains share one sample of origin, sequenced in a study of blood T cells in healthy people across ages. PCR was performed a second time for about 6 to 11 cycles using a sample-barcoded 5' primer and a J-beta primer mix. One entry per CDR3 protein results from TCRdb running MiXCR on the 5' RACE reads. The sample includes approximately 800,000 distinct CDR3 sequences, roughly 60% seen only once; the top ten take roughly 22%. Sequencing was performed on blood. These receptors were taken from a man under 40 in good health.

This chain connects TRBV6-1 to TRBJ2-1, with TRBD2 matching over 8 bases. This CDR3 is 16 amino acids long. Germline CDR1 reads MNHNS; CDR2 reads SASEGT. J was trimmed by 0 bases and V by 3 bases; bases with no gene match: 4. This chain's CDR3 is CASSDRGTSSYNEQFF. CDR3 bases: TGTGCCAGCAGTGATAGGGGGACTAGCTCCTACAATGAGCAGTTCTTC.

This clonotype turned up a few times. CDR3 nucleotide sequence: TGTGCCAGCAGCTTATACGACACAGATACGCAGTATTTT. Amino acid sequence: CASSLYDTDTQYF. The chain is built from TRBV7-2 and TRBJ2-3; D unclear. Deletions cut 2 bases from V and 2 bases from J, with 5 bases between. Germline V gives CDR1 SGHTA, CDR2 FQGNSA. The CDR3 spans 13 residues.

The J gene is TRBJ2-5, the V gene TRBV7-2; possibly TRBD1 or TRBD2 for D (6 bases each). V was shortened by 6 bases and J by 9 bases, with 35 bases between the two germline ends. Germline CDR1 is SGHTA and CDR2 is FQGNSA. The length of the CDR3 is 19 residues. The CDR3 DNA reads TGTGCCAGCAGGGAAAAAGAAAGGTTCATCGGGGGCACCGGGGAGGCCCAGTACTTC. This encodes CASREKERFIGGTGEAQYF.

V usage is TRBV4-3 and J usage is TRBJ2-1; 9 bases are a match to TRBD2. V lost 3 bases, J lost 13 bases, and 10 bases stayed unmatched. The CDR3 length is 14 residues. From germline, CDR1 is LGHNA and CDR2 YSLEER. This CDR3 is CASSQEAGGTNQFF. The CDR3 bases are TGCGCCAGCAGCCAGGAAGCGGGAGGAACGAATCAGTTCTTC.

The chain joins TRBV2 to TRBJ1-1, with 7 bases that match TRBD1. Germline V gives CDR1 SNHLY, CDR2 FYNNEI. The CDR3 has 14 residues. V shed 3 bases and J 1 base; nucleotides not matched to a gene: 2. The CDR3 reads CASSDWDRNTEAFF. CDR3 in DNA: TGTGCCAGCAGTGATTGGGACAGGAACACTGAAGCTTTCTTT.

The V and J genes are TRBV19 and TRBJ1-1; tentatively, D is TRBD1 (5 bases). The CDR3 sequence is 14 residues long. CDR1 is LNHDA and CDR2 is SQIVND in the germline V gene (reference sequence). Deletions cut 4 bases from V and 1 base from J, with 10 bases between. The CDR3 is CASSKGLSNTEAFF. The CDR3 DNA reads TGTGCCAGTAGTAAGGGACTCTCGAACACTGAAGCTTTCTTT.